By sample share, the clone carrying this TCR beta chain is medium-sized. The antigen is unknown. Deletions cut 2 bases from V and 10 bases from J, with 15 bases between. Germline assignment: CDR1 KGHSY and CDR2 FQNENV. The CDR3 runs 14 residues. Time point: sample taken at primary tumor resection. Frozen PBMC, nontumor lung or tumor provided whole RNA, which was sequenced unsorted. This sample was taken from a study of spatial heterogeneity in lung cancer. Broader study findings: One measure, the expanded intratumoral alpha and beta TCR count, tracked tumor mutation counts.

TCRdb processed the 5' RACE reads anew with MiXCR; each CDR3 protein has one entry. The sample consists of 3,600 or so distinct CDR3 sequences, over 8% of them appearing once. The chain employs TRBV16 and TRBJ1-5; D unclear. This receptor was identified in a male donor with early-stage non-small cell lung cancer. This material consisted of lung tumor tissue, taken at surgery. The CDR3 loop is CASSQRYGAGPQHF. CDR3 sequence (DNA): TGTGCCAGCAGCCAAAGGTACGGTGCGGGTCCCCAGCATTTT.